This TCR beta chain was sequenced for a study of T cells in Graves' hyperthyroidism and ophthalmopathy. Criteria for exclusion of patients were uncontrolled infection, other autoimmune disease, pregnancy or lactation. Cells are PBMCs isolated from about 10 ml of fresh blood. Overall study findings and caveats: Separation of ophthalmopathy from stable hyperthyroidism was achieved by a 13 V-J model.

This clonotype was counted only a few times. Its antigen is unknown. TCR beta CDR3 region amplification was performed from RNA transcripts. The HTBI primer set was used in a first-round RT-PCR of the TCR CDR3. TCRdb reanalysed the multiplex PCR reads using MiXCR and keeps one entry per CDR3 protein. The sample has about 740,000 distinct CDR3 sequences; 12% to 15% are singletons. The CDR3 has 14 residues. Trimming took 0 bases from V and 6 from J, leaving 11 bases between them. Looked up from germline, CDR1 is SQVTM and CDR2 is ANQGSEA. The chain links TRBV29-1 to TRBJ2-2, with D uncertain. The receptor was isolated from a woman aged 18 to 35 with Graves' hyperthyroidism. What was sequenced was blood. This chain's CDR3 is CSVEDHQLAGELFF. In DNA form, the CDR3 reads TGCAGCGTTGAAGATCATCAGCTCGCCGGGGAGCTGTTTTTT.